A few counts support the clone carrying this T cell receptor beta chain. What it recognizes is unknown. This record comes from a study of beta chain features in type 1 diabetes. Study-level background: No patient-donor differences in age, gender, total cells or subset yield. Study observations and caveats: cDNA-based reads could over-represent cells with high TCR expression. In comparison with healthy donors, patients had naive, central memory and Treg TCRB repertoires that appeared more similar.

Reverse transcription of all isolated RNA meant that expressed TCRB transcripts were sequenced. The data were produced by immunoSEQ multiplex PCR, yet TCRdb's version contains in-frame clones alone and is incomplete. The sample includes roughly 330,000 clones, approximately 9.9% seen only once; the top ten take over 0.015%. The material sequenced was naive CD4+ T cells from blood. The source is a woman in her twenties or thirties in good health.

The CDR3: CASRPQGRPNEKLFF. As DNA, the CDR3 is TGCGCCAGCCGCCCCCAGGGGCGACCTAATGAAAAACTGTTTTTT. The chain employs TRBV5-1 and TRBJ1-4; D may be TRBD1 (6 bases). The CDR3 is 15 residues long. The ends were cut back, 7 bases at V and 3 bases at J, with 16 bases in the middle. CDR1 is SGHRS, CDR2 YFSETQ, per germline. The complete variable domain, with remaining parts taken from reference TRBV5-1 and TRBJ1-4, reads KAGVTQTPRYLIKTRGQQVTLSCSPISGHRSVSWYQQTPGQGLQFLFEYFSETQRNKGNFPGRFSGRQFSNSRSEMNVSTLELGDSALYLCASRPQGRPNEKLFFGSGTQLSVL.